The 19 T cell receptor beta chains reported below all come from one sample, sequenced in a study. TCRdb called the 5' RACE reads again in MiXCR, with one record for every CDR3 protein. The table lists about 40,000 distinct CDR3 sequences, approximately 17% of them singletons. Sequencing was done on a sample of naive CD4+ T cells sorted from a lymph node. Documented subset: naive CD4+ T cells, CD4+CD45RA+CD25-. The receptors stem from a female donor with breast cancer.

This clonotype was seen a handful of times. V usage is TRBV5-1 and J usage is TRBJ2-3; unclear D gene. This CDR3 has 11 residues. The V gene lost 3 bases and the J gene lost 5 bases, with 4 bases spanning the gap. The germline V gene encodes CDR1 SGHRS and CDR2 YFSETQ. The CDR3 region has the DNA TGCGCCAGCAGCTCGCAAGATACGCAGTATTTT. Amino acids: CASSSQDTQYF. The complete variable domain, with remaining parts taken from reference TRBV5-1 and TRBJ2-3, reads KAGVTQTPRYLIKTRGQQVTLSCSPISGHRSVSWYQQTPGQGLQFLFEYFSETQRNKGNFPGRFSGRQFSNSRSEMNVSTLELGDSALYLCASSSQDTQYFGPGTRLTVL.

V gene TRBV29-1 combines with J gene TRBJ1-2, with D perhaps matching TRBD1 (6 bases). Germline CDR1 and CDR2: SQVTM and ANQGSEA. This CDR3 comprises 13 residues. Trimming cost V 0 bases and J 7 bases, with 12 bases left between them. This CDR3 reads CSVEDKGGSGYTF. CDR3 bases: TGCAGCGTTGAAGACAAGGGGGGCAGTGGCTACACCTTC.

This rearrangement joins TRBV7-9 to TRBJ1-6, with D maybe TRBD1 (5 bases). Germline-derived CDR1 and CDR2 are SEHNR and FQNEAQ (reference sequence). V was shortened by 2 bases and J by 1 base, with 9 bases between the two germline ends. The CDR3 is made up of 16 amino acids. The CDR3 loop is CASSLFQGSYNSPLHF. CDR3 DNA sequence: TGTGCCAGCAGCTTATTCCAGGGATCCTATAATTCACCCCTCCACTTT.

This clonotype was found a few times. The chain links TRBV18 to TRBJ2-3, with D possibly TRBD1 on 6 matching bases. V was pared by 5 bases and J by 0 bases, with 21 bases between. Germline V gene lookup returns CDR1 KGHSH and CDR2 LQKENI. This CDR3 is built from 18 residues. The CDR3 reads CASSFKTGSSRSTDTQYF. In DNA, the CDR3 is TGTGCCAGCTCATTCAAGACAGGCTCATCCCGTAGCACAGATACGCAGTATTTT.

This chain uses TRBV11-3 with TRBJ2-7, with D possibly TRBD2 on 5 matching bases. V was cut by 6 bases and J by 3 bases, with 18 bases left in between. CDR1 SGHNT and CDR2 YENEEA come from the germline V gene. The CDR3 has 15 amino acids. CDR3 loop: CASRSGPTGNYEQYF. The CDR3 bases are TGTGCCAGCAGATCCGGGCCGACGGGGAACTACGAGCAGTACTTC.

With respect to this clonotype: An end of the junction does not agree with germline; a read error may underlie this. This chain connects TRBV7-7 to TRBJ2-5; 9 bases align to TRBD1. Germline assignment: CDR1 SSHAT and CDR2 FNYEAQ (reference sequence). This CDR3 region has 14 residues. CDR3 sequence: CASSFGQGRETQYF. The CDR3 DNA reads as TGTGCTAGCAGCTTCGGACAGGGGAGGGAGACCCAGTACTTC.

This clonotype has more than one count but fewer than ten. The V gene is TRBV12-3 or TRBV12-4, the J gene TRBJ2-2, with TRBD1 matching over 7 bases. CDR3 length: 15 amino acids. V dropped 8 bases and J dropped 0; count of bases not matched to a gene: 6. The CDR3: CASWTGPANTGELFF. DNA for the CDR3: TGTGCCAGCTGGACAGGACCCGCGAACACCGGGGAGCTGTTTTTT.

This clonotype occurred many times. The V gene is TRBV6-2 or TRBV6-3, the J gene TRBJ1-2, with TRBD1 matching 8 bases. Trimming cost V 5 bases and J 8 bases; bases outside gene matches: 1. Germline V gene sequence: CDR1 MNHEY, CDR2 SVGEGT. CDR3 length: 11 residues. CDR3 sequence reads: CASSGQGGYTF. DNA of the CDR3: TGTGCCAGCAGTGGACAGGGAGGCTACACCTTC.

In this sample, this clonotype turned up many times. For the CDR3, the DNA is TGTGCCAGCAGTGACAGATATAATCAGCCCCAGCATTTT. Amino acids: CASSDRYNQPQHF. This chain joins TRBV6-5 and TRBJ1-5; possible D gene TRBD1, 5 bases. Germline CDR1 reads MNHEY; CDR2 reads SVGAGI. Trimming shortened V by 5 bases and J by 4 bases, and 9 bases separated the two germline ends. This CDR3 spans 13 amino acids.

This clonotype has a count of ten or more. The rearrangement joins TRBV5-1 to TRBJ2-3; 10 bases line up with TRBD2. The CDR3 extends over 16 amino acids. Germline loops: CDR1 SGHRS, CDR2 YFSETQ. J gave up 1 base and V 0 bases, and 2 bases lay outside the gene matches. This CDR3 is CASSLAGTSGTDTQYF. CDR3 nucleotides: TGCGCCAGCAGCTTGGCCGGGACTAGCGGCACAGATACGCAGTATTTT.

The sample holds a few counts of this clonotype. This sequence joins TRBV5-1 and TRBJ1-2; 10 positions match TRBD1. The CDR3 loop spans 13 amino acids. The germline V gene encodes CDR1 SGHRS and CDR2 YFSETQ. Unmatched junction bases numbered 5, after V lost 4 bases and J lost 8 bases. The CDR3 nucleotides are TGCGCCAGCAGCCCTGGGACAGGGGACGGCTACACCTTC. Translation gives CASSPGTGDGYTF.

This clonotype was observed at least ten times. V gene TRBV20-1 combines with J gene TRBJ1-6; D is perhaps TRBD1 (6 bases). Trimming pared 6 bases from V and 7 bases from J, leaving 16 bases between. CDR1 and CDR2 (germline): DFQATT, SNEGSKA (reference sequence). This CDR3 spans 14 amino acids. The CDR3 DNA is TGCAGTGCCACGAGCGGGCAGGGGAATTCACCCCTCCACTTT. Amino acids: CSATSGQGNSPLHF.

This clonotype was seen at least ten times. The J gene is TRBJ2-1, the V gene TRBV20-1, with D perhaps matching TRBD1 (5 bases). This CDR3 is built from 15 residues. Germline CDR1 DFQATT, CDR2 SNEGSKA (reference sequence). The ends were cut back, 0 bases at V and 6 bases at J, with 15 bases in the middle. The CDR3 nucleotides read TGCAGTGCTAGAGATGGCAGGGAAGTTAGCAATGAGCAGTTCTTC. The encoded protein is CSARDGREVSNEQFF.

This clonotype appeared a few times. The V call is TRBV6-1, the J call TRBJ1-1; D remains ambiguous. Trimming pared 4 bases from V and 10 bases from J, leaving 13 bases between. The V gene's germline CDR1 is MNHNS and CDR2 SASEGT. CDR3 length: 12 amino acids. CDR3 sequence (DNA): TGTGCCAGCAGTGTGGGTCCTAACGGAGCTTTCTTT. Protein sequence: CASSVGPNGAFF.

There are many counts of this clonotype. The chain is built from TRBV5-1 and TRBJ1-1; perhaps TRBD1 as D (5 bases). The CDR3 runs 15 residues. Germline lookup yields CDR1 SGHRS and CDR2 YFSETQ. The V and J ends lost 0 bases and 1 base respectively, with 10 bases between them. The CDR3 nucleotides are TGCGCCAGCAGCTTGGCCGGGGGACCGAACACTGAAGCTTTCTTT. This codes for CASSLAGGPNTEAFF.

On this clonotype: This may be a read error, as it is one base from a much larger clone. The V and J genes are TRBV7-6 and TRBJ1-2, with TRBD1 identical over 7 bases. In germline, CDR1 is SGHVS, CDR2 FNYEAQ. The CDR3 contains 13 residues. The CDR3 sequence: CASSPTGNYDYTF. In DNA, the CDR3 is TGTGCCAGCAGCCCGACAGGGAACTATGACTACACCTTC.

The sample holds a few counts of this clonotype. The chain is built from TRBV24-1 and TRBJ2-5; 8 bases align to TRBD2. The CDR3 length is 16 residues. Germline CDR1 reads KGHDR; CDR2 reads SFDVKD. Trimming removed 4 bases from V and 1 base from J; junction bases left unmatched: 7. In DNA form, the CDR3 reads TGTGCCACCAGTGACGCAGCGGGGGCGACCCAAGAGACCCAGTACTTC. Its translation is CATSDAAGATQETQYF.

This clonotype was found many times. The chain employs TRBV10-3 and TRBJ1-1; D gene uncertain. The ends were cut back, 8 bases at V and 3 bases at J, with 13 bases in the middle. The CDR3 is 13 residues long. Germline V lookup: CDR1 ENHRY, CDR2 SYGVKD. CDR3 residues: CAISSSRDTEAFF. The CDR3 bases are TGTGCCATCTCCTCGTCCCGGGACACTGAAGCTTTCTTT.

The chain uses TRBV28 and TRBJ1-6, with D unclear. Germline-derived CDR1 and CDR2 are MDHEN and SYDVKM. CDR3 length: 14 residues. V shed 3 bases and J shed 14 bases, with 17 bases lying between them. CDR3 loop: CASSLEPTVRTLHF. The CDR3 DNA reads TGTGCCAGCAGTTTGGAACCGACGGTGAGGACCCTCCACTTT. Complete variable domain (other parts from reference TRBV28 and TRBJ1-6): DVKVTQSSRYLVKRTGEKVFLECVQDMDHENMFWYRQDPGLGLRLIYFSYDVKMKEKGDIPEGYSVSREKKERFSLILESASTNQTSMYLCASSLEPTVRTLHFGNGTRLTVT.